The 9 T cell receptor beta chains below come from one sample, sequenced in a study of blood T cell repertoires in COVID-19. Produced via immunoSEQ multiplex PCR; TCRdb's table is partial and in-frame only. The sample holds 40,000 to 55,000 clones, approximately 80% seen once. Sequencing was performed on peripheral blood. Source of these receptors: a human donor in a cohort sampled during active COVID-19.

V and J are TRBV5-4 and TRBJ2-7; 7 nucleotides align to TRBD2. The J segment lost 5 bases and the V segment lost 0 bases, leaving 11 bases of the junction unmatched. The germline V gene encodes CDR1 SGHNT and CDR2 YYREEE (reference sequence). The CDR3 totals 16 residues. CDR3 nucleotides: TGTGCCAGCAGCTTGGGCGGTTGGGGCGGGAGACACGAGCAGTACTTC. Protein product: CASSLGGWGGRHEQYF.

This rearrangement joins TRBV6-2 or TRBV6-3 to TRBJ2-2; TRBD2 might be the D (6 bases). Per germline, CDR1 MNHEY and CDR2 SVGEGT. This CDR3 comprises 15 residues. The germline V and J ends were trimmed by 5 bases and 4 bases, with 14 bases remaining between them. Written as DNA, the CDR3 is TGTGCCAGCAGTAAACCGGGACTTTTCACCGGGGAGCTGTTTTTT. This codes for CASSKPGLFTGELFF.

This clone was seen a few times. The chain carries TRBV11-2 and TRBJ2-5, with D possibly TRBD1 on 5 matching bases. Per the germline V gene, CDR1 is SGHAT and CDR2 is FQNNGV. Trimming shortened V by 3 bases and J by 2 bases, and 10 bases separated the two germline ends. This CDR3 contains 14 residues. CDR3 DNA: TGTGCCAGCAGCTTTTTTCAGGGTCAAGAGACCCAGTACTTC. Its protein is CASSFFQGQETQYF.

The chain uses TRBV19 and TRBJ1-1; possibly TRBD1 for D (6 bases). The CDR3 contains 14 residues. The ends were cut back, 5 bases at V and 0 bases at J, with 10 bases in the middle. Germline V gene data show CDR1 as LNHDA and CDR2 as SQIVND (reference sequence). The CDR3 loop reads CASSWGGLNTEAFF. In DNA, the CDR3 is TGTGCCAGTAGTTGGGGGGGGCTGAACACTGAAGCTTTCTTT.

The chain joins TRBV19 to TRBJ2-3; 14 positions match TRBD2. Per germline, CDR1 LNHDA and CDR2 SQIVND (reference sequence). The CDR3 runs to 16 residues. J lost 5 bases, V lost 6 bases, and 7 bases had no gene match. The CDR3 DNA is TGTGCCAGTAGGCCTGGCGGGACTAGCGGGGGAGATACGCAGTATTTT. Translated, it gives CASRPGGTSGGDTQYF.

The V and J genes are TRBV11-3 and TRBJ2-7; TRBD1 aligns across 7 bases. The CDR3 is 13 amino acids. Looked up from germline, CDR1 is SGHNT and CDR2 is YENEEA. Germline trimming cut 7 bases from V and 2 bases from J; bases unmatched to any gene: 5. Written as DNA, the CDR3 is TGTGCCAGCACCCGGGACAGCCCCTACGAGCAGTACTTC. Its translation is CASTRDSPYEQYF.

This rearrangement joins TRBV28 to TRBJ2-7; 12 nucleotides agree with TRBD1. Unmatched junction bases numbered 12, after V lost 4 bases and J lost 5 bases. The CDR3 has 17 residues. Per the germline V gene, CDR1 is MDHEN and CDR2 is SYDVKM. CDR3 in DNA: TGTGCCAGCAGTTCACCGGGACAGGGGGCGGTTATCGACGAGCAGTACTTC. Protein sequence: CASSSPGQGAVIDEQYF.

J is TRBJ1-5 and V is TRBV6-1, with D uncertain. V lost 4 bases and J lost 0, with 13 bases in between. Germline CDR1 reads MNHNS; CDR2 reads SASEGT. The CDR3 consists of 16 residues. This chain's CDR3 is CASSAPGGYSNQPQHF. The DNA for the CDR3 is TGTGCCAGCAGTGCTCCGGGAGGGTATAGCAATCAGCCCCAGCATTTT.

The chain carries TRBV5-1 and TRBJ2-7; 8 nucleotides line up with TRBD1. Germline CDR1 reads SGHRS; CDR2 reads YFSETQ. With 5 bases clipped from V and 3 bases from J, the junction kept 1 base outside the gene matches. The CDR3 loop spans 12 amino acids. This chain's CDR3 is CASSGQGYEQYF. The CDR3 DNA reads TGCGCCAGCAGTGGACAGGGCTACGAGCAGTACTTC.